This T cell receptor beta chain was profiled in a study of molecular identifiers for immune sequencing clone quantification. Whole-study findings and limits: Among effectors, clones above 20 RNA copies held over 97% of molecules; among naive cells, under 1%.

The V segment lost 7 bases and the J segment 5 bases; nucleotides outside the gene matches: 9. Germline assignment: CDR1 MNHEY and CDR2 SMNVEV (reference sequence). The CDR3 is 15 amino acids. Sorting selected naive CD8 T cells with a CD8+CD4-CCR7+CD45RA+ phenotype. TCRdb called the PCR reads again in MiXCR, with one record for every CDR3 protein. The sample lists about 500,000 distinct CDR3 sequences, about 21% seen once, with about 0.8% in the top ten. Only one count was recorded for this clonotype. No antigen is known for it. It may be a read error: a sequence one base away is much more abundant. This receptor was identified in a human donor in good health. Some libraries in this study had Jurkat cell RNA spiked in. The chain is built from TRBV27 and TRBJ2-3; 10 bases line up with TRBD2. Sequenced sample: naive CD8+ T cells from blood, with Jurkat cell RNA spiked in. Subset denoted: FACS-sorted CD8+CD4-CCR7+CD45RA+ naive T cells. In DNA form, the CDR3 reads TGTGCCAGCACAATAGCGGGAGGTTTCCTAGATACGCAGTATTTT. Encoded protein: CASTIAGGFLDTQYF.